This T cell receptor (beta chain) emerged from a study of vaccination and CD4 T cells after COVID-19. Treatment indicated: roughly 10-day PBMC culture with coronavirus spike peptide pools or control peptides (ViraFEST assay). On this clonotype: Its cognate antigen is unknown.

CD4+ T cells that had been cultured provided DNA sequenced with the Oncomine TCR Beta short-read assay. TCRdb re-derived calls from the PCR reads in MiXCR, one entry per CDR3 protein. The profile shows over 10,000 distinct CDR3 sequences, roughly 55% of them singletons. The CDR3 sequence is 13 residues long. Between the trimmed V and J ends, which lost 4 bases and 0 bases, there was a span of 9 bases. Germline CDR1 is DFQATT and CDR2 is SNEGSKA (reference sequence). The sequencing sample was made of CD4+ T cells from blood, cultured in vitro. The V gene is TRBV20-1, the J gene TRBJ2-5; D ambiguous. This TCR was recovered from a human donor who had recovered from COVID-19. In nucleotides, the CDR3 is TGCAGTGCTACCCAGCCAAACCAAGAGACCCAGTACTTC. Encoded protein: CSATQPNQETQYF.